The entry below gives a single T cell receptor beta chain sequence along with its context. This record belongs to a study of blood T cell repertoires in COVID-19. Recruited during active infection, patients (from Seattle) were subsequently followed longitudinally. In germline, CDR1 is SGDLS, CDR2 YYNGEE. V shed 0 bases and J 5 bases; nucleotides not matched to a gene: 10. The CDR3 contains 17 residues. In the authors' workflow: By means of reference gene primer amplification, nucleated cell counts were estimated. Assay used: immunoSEQ multiplex PCR; TCRdb lists only in-frame clones, some missing. V and J calls plus clone size are reproduced from that table; the DNA served to infer D and trimming. The sample records 250,000 to 400,000 clones, almost 90% being singletons.

The genes are TRBV9 and TRBJ2-2, with 7 bases fitting TRBD2. This clonotype was sampled from a woman aged 30 to 39 with COVID-19, enrolled during active disease. Sequencing used peripheral blood. The CDR3 nucleotides read TGTGCCAGCAGCGTAGCTTGGGCGGGAGTGGAGACCGGGGAGCTGTTTTTT. Residues: CASSVAWAGVETGELFF.